This T cell receptor beta chain was recorded in a study of blood T cell repertoires in COVID-19. The germline CDR1 and CDR2 sequences are SQVTM and ANQGSEA. With 1 base clipped from V and 7 bases from J, the junction kept 3 bases outside the gene matches. CDR3 length: 13 amino acids. Method: immunoSEQ multiplex PCR; TCRdb's copy keeps in-frame clones and lacks some. This table has 250,000 or so clones, around 84% appearing once. Study members were between about 18 and 95 years old and lived in roughly 24 US regions. Sequenced input: PBMCs or T cells enriched from blood (not recorded which). The origin of this receptor is a woman between 50 and 59 years old who had been exposed to COVID-19. The chain is built from TRBV29-1 and TRBJ1-2; 10 nucleotides line up with TRBD1. In nucleotides, the CDR3 is TGCAGCGTTGAAGGACAGGGGGCGGGTGGCTACACCTTC. Translated: CSVEGQGAGGYTF.